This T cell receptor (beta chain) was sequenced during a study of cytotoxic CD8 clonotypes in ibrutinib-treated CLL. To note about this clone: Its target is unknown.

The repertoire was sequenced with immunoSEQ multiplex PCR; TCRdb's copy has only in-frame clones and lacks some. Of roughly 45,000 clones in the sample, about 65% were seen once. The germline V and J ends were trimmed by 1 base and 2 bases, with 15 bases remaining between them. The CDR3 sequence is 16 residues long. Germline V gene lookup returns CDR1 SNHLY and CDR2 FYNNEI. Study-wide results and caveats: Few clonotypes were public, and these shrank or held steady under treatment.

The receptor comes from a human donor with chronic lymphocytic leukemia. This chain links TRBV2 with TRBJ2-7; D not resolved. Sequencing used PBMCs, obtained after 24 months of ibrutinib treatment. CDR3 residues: CASSEGYSPRAYEQYF. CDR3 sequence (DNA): TGTGCCAGCAGTGAAGGGTACAGCCCTCGCGCCTACGAGCAGTACTTC.